These T cell receptor beta chains were read from a single sample in a study of blood T cell repertoires in COVID-19. Repertoires were generated with immunoSEQ multiplex PCR, while TCRdb's copy carries only in-frame clones and drops some. The data show 300,000 to 400,000 clones, with about 87% seen just once and about 6% held by the top ten. Sequencing used peripheral blood. The receptors shown here come from a woman in her 50s with COVID-19, enrolled during active disease. Both conserved end residues are part of each CDR3. Fields, in order: clone size, J gene, D gene, V gene, CDR3 DNA, CDR3 protein. The D gene is left open where the match is weak. The size field is filled for only some rows; it gives once, few, many or a size class.

NA | TRBJ2-7 | NA | TRBV4-1 | TGCGCCAGCAGCCAAGTAGGAGGGTTCTACGAGCAGTACTTC | CASSQVGGFYEQYF
NA | TRBJ2-2 | TRBD2 | TRBV7-2 | TGTGCCAGCAGCTTAGCGCGGGGGCTAGCGGGAGCGTCGAACACCGGGGAGCTGTTTTTT | CASSLARGLAGASNTGELFF
NA | TRBJ2-1 | NA | TRBV6-6 | TGTGCCAGCAGTTACCCCGGAGGATCCTACAATGAGCAGTTCTTC | CASSYPGGSYNEQFF
many | TRBJ1-4 | NA | TRBV24-1 | TGTGCCACCAGTGATGGGGGCTGGAATGAAAAACTGTTTTTT | CATSDGGWNEKLFF
few | TRBJ2-5 | TRBD1 | TRBV27 | TGTGCCAGCAGTAGGGCCTTCTGGGACAGACAAGAGACCCAGTACTTC | CASSRAFWDRQETQYF
NA | TRBJ2-1 | TRBD2 | TRBV7-2 | TGTGCCAGCAGCTTAATCCGATCGGCGGGAGGGCCTTACAATGAGCAGTTCTTC | CASSLIRSAGGPYNEQFF
NA | TRBJ2-7 | NA | TRBV7-2 | TGTGCCAGCAGCTTAGGGGCCCCCCGGACTCTCGCCTACGAGCAGTACTTC | CASSLGAPRTLAYEQYF
once | TRBJ2-1 | NA | TRBV24-1 | TGTGCCACCAGTGAGTCGGGAGTCGATTGGGAGCAGTTCTTC | CATSESGVDWEQFF
NA | TRBJ2-7 | TRBD2 | TRBV6-1 | TGTGCCAGCACTGAAACTAGCGGGAGAGTCTACGAGCAGTACTTC | CASTETSGRVYEQYF
NA | TRBJ2-5 | NA | TRBV30 | TGTGCCTGGAGTAACAGCAAGCAAGAGACCCAGTACTTC | CAWSNSKQETQYF
NA | TRBJ1-1 | NA | TRBV6-5 | TGTGCCAGCACGGAGGGATTGAACACTGAAGCTTTCTTT | CASTEGLNTEAFF
once | TRBJ2-5 | TRBD1 | TRBV5-1 | TGCGCCAGCAGCTTTTCAGGGGGCTTAGAGACCCAGTACTTC | CASSFSGGLETQYF
NA | TRBJ2-5 | TRBD1 | TRBV19 | TGTGCCAGTAGTACCGCATACAGGGGCCAAGAGACCCAGTACTTC | CASSTAYRGQETQYF
NA | TRBJ1-1 | TRBD1 | TRBV11-3 | TGTGCCAGCAGCTACGGGACAGGAGGTACTGAAGCTTTCTTT | CASSYGTGGTEAFF
NA | TRBJ2-7 | NA | TRBV27 | TGTGCCAGCAGTTTAGCTTTAACTTCTAACGAGCAGTACTTC | CASSLALTSNEQYF
NA | TRBJ2-7 | NA | TRBV7-2 | TGTGCCAGTAATTTGCGGGAACAAGCTTACGAGCAGTACTTC | CASNLREQAYEQYF
NA | TRBJ2-3 | NA | TRBV5-4 | TGTGCCAGCAGGGATAGCGGAGCTAGCACAGATACGCAGTATTTT | CASRDSGASTDTQYF
NA | TRBJ2-1 | TRBD2 | TRBV5-1 | TGCGCCAGCAGCCCGGGACAGGGGACTAGCGGGAGAAGGGGTAATGAGCAGTTCTTC | CASSPGQGTSGRRGNEQFF
NA | TRBJ1-2 | TRBD1 | TRBV19 | TGTGCCAGTATTGGGACAGGGGCAAACTATGGCTACACCTTC | CASIGTGANYGYTF
NA | TRBJ1-1 | NA | TRBV24-1 | TGTGCCACCAGTGATTGCCCCCCCTCACAGGGAAACACTGAAGCTTTCTTT | CATSDCPPSQGNTEAFF
NA | TRBJ1-2 | NA | TRBV7-2 | TGTGCCAGCAGCTTAGGCGACAGGACTAACTATGGCTACACCTTC | CASSLGDRTNYGYTF
NA | TRBJ2-5 | TRBD1 | TRBV24-1 | TGTGCCACCAGTGACTCGGGACAGCCCGGGGAGACCCAGTACTTC | CATSDSGQPGETQYF
NA | TRBJ2-5 | TRBD1 | TRBV5-1 | TGCGCCAGCACCAACCAACAGGGGCGGGAGACCCAGTACTTC | CASTNQQGRETQYF
NA | TRBJ1-5 | TRBD1 | TRBV5-5 | TGTGCCAGCAGCTTGGTGACAGGGACTCAGCCCCAGCATTTT | CASSLVTGTQPQHF
NA | TRBJ1-4 | NA | TRBV5-1 | TGCGCCAGCAGCCCGATGGGGGCTGGAGCTAATGAAAAACTGTTTTTT | CASSPMGAGANEKLFF
NA | TRBJ2-1 | NA | TRBV27 | TGTGCCAGCAGGGGTAAAGGGGCCGAAGATGAGCAGTTCTTC | CASRGKGAEDEQFF
NA | TRBJ2-7 | TRBD2 | TRBV29-1 | TGCAGCGTTGAAGGAGCCTGGACGGGAGGCTACGAGCAGTACTTC | CSVEGAWTGGYEQYF
NA | TRBJ2-1 | NA | TRBV7-3 | TGTGCCAGCAGCTTAGATTACTATGAGCAGTTCTTC | CASSLDYYEQFF
NA | TRBJ2-3 | TRBD1 | TRBV9 | TGTGCCAGCAGCGAAGACAGGGTGTTGGGCACAGATACGCAGTATTTT | CASSEDRVLGTDTQYF
NA | TRBJ1-2 | NA | TRBV18 | TGTGCCAGCTCAAAGACAGCTTGGTATGGCTACACCTTC | CASSKTAWYGYTF
NA | TRBJ2-7 | TRBD2 | TRBV5-3 | TGTGCCAGAAGCACAGGGACTAGCGGGAGGTACGAGCAGTACTTC | CARSTGTSGRYEQYF
once | TRBJ2-1 | NA | TRBV7-2 | TGTGCCAGCAGACTAGGGGGGGGATACAATGAGCAGTTCTTC | CASRLGGGYNEQFF
NA | TRBJ1-2 | TRBD1 | TRBV7-9 | TGTGCCAGCAGCCCTCGGGACAGTACGAACTATGGCTACACCTTC | CASSPRDSTNYGYTF
NA | TRBJ2-7 | TRBD1 | TRBV6-5 | TGTGCCAGCAGGGTTTCGGGACAGGGCTCCTACGAGCAGTACTTC | CASRVSGQGSYEQYF
NA | TRBJ2-7 | NA | TRBV27 | TGTGCCAGCAGCCCGCTTCGTGAGGCCTACGAGCAGTACTTC | CASSPLREAYEQYF
NA | TRBJ2-7 | TRBD2 | TRBV7-6 | TGTGCCAGCAGCTCGAGTCAGGGACTAGCGAGCTACGAGCAGTACTTC | CASSSSQGLASYEQYF
NA | TRBJ2-1 | NA | TRBV5-1 | TGCGCCAGCATCCTAGTCCCAGGGCCTGGTGAGCAGTTCTTC | CASILVPGPGEQFF
NA | TRBJ1-4 | NA | TRBV4-1 | TGCGCCAGCAGCCAAAGGACAGCAACTAATGAAAAACTGTTTTTT | CASSQRTATNEKLFF
NA | TRBJ2-1 | NA | TRBV5-1 | TGCGCCAGCAGCGTGGACAGCTACAATGAGCAGTTCTTC | CASSVDSYNEQFF
NA | TRBJ1-4 | NA | TRBV7-9 | TGTGCCAGCAGCTTAAGTTCCGGGTTTAATGAAAAACTGTTTTTT | CASSLSSGFNEKLFF
NA | TRBJ1-2 | TRBD1 | TRBV28 | TGTGCCAGCAGTTTAGGGCAGGGGGCGTATGGCTACACCTTC | CASSLGQGAYGYTF
NA | TRBJ1-1 | NA | TRBV19 | TGTGCCAGTAGTATAGGGCTCGCTGAAGCTTTCTTT | CASSIGLAEAFF
once | TRBJ1-6 | TRBD1 | TRBV27 | TGTGCCAGCAGTTCCACCCTTTCCGGGACAGATTATTCACCCCTCCACTTT | CASSSTLSGTDYSPLHF
NA | TRBJ2-1 | TRBD2 | TRBV11-3 | TGTGCCAGCAGCCTTGGGACTAGCGCATACAATGAGCAGTTCTTC | CASSLGTSAYNEQFF
NA | TRBJ2-3 | NA | TRBV5-1 | TGCGCCAGCAGCTTGGGTGGGCCTACAGATACGCAGTATTTT | CASSLGGPTDTQYF
NA | TRBJ2-2 | TRBD2 | TRBV10-3 | TGTGCCATCATTGCGACTAGCGGGAGGGAGGACACCGGGGAGCTGTTTTTT | CAIIATSGREDTGELFF
NA | TRBJ2-7 | TRBD2 | TRBV13 | TGTGCCAGCAGTTCAAGCGGGGTAGGATCCTACGAGCAGTACTTC | CASSSSGVGSYEQYF
NA | TRBJ2-7 | TRBD1 | TRBV4-1 | TGCGCCAGCAGGAGGGGACAGGGGGTGACGTACGAGCAGTACTTC | CASRRGQGVTYEQYF
NA | TRBJ1-2 | NA | TRBV5-1 | TGCGCCAGCAGCTCGGGTCATAACTATGGCTACACCTTC | CASSSGHNYGYTF